The next 12 T cell receptor beta chains were all read from a single sample in a study of T-cell memory formation after mild COVID-19. TCRdb reprocessed the 5' RACE reads via MiXCR and lists one record per CDR3 protein. Here the sample spans 350,000 to 500,000 distinct CDR3 sequences, 23% being singletons. Sequencing was done on a sample of PBMCs or a T cell subset sorted from them (not recorded which). The receptors were sampled from an adult woman who had mild COVID-19 (a few samples of this study predate the infection). Cell type and time point are not known.

This clonotype was detected a few times. The gene calls are TRBV7-9 and TRBJ2-5, with D perhaps TRBD2 (5 bases). Trimming took off 4 bases at V and 4 bases at J, with 16 bases between the two ends. Per germline, CDR1 SEHNR and CDR2 FQNEAQ (reference sequence). The CDR3 is 15 amino acids. The CDR3 sequence is CASSSLAGVTETQYF. The CDR3 bases are TGTGCCAGCAGCTCCCTAGCAGGAGTTACAGAGACCCAGTACTTC.

The chain employs TRBV19 and TRBJ2-1, with D perhaps matching TRBD1 (5 bases). Germline V gene sequence: CDR1 LNHDA, CDR2 SQIVND (reference sequence). Deletions cut 3 bases from V and 13 bases from J, with 16 bases between. CDR3 length: 13 residues. Here the CDR3 reads CASSIGLNRGQFF. DNA of the CDR3: TGTGCCAGTAGTATTGGGTTGAATAGGGGACAGTTCTTC.

In this sample, this clonotype turned up a few times. The gene calls are TRBV7-9 and TRBJ1-5; 8 bases agree with TRBD1. CDR3 length: 14 amino acids. The V and J ends lost 0 bases and 9 bases, in that order; junction bases with no gene match: 4. The germline gives CDR1 SEHNR, CDR2 FQNEAQ (reference sequence). DNA of the CDR3: TGTGCCAGCAGCTTAGCCGGGACAGGAACGCCCCAGCATTTT. Amino acid sequence: CASSLAGTGTPQHF.

The gene calls are TRBV7-3 and TRBJ2-7; D is uncertain. V lost 6 bases to trimming and J lost 3 bases, with 9 bases between them. This CDR3 is 12 amino acids long. Germline CDR1 is SGHTA and CDR2 is FQGTGA. CDR3 nucleotide sequence: TGTGCCAGCAGGTTCCCGGTCTACGAGCAGTACTTC. This sequence encodes CASRFPVYEQYF.

This rearrangement joins TRBV12-3 or TRBV12-4 to TRBJ2-5; 11 bases are shared with TRBD1. The CDR3 is 15 amino acids. J gave up 4 bases and V 6 bases, and 7 bases lay outside the gene matches. This CDR3 reads CASRSGTGGVETQYF. Here the CDR3 DNA reads TGTGCCAGCAGGTCCGGGACAGGGGGTGTAGAGACCCAGTACTTC.

In its sample, this clonotype was seen a few times. The chain couples TRBV7-6 to TRBJ2-4; 10 bases align to TRBD1. This CDR3 is built from 14 residues. Germline assignment: CDR1 SGHVS and CDR2 FNYEAQ. The V gene end was trimmed by 0 bases and the J gene end by 12 bases; junction bases not matched to a gene: 5. CDR3 residues: CASSLATGTGDQYF. The CDR3 coding sequence is TGTGCCAGCAGCTTAGCCACCGGGACAGGGGATCAGTACTTC.

J is TRBJ1-3 and V is TRBV5-6; weak D call: TRBD1 (5 bases). Germline V lookup: CDR1 SGHDT, CDR2 YYEEEE. The CDR3 extends over 16 amino acids. Trimming took 1 base from V and 2 from J, leaving 13 bases between them. For the CDR3, the DNA is TGTGCCAGCAGCTTGAGGGGAAGCAATCCTGGAAACACCATATATTTT. It translates to CASSLRGSNPGNTIYF.

This clonotype came up a few times. V and J are TRBV5-1 and TRBJ2-5, with 7 bases fitting TRBD2. The CDR3 covers 17 residues. Germline assignment: CDR1 SGHRS and CDR2 YFSETQ. The J segment lost 0 bases and the V segment lost 3 bases, leaving 11 bases of the junction unmatched. In DNA, the CDR3 is TGCGCCAGCAGCTCGCGGTGGCTAGCGGCGTACCAAGAGACCCAGTACTTC. Protein: CASSSRWLAAYQETQYF. Complete variable domain (other parts from reference TRBV5-1 and TRBJ2-5): KAGVTQTPRYLIKTRGQQVTLSCSPISGHRSVSWYQQTPGQGLQFLFEYFSETQRNKGNFPGRFSGRQFSNSRSEMNVSTLELGDSALYLCASSSRWLAAYQETQYFGPGTRLLVL.

This clonotype was detected a few times. The chain employs TRBV19 and TRBJ2-7, with 7 bases lining up with TRBD2. The CDR3 loop spans 15 amino acids. After removal of 3 bases from V and 2 bases from J, the junction contained 7 bases not matched to a gene. CDR1 and CDR2 from the germline V gene are LNHDA and SQIVND (reference sequence). CDR3 coding DNA: TGTGCCAGTAGTATCAGCTCAGGGACTACCTACGAGCAGTACTTC. Translation: CASSISSGTTYEQYF. Drawing the rest from reference TRBV19 and TRBJ2-7, the complete variable domain is DGGITQSPKYLFRKEGQNVTLSCEQNLNHDAMYWYRQDPGQGLRLIYYSQIVNDFQKGDIAEGYSVSREKKESFPLTVTSAQKNPTAFYLCASSISSGTTYEQYFGPGTRLTVT.

The chain combines TRBV12-3 or TRBV12-4 with TRBJ2-2; D is unclear. The CDR3 runs 15 residues. Between the trimmed V and J ends, which lost 2 bases and 3 bases, there was a span of 10 bases. The CDR3 sequence is CASSLSRSYTGELFF. The CDR3 nucleotides are TGTGCCAGCAGTTTATCCAGGTCTTACACCGGGGAGCTGTTTTTT.

This clonotype was observed a few times. This chain joins TRBV7-8 and TRBJ2-1; the match to TRBD2 covers 8 bases. The CDR3 has 15 residues. Germline CDR1 and CDR2: SGHVS and FQNEAQ. J was trimmed by 7 bases and V by 1 base; bases with no gene match: 6. CDR3 nucleotides: TGTGCCAGCAGCTTAGTATCGGGAGGGGTAAATGAGCAGTTCTTC. This encodes CASSLVSGGVNEQFF.

This sequence joins TRBV12-3 or TRBV12-4 and TRBJ2-7; 7 nucleotides align to TRBD2. Trimming at V came to 6 bases and at J to 3 bases, leaving 20 bases not matched to a gene. The CDR3 runs to 18 residues. The CDR3 sequence is CASSRPQMGLAEFYEQYF. The CDR3 DNA reads as TGTGCCAGCAGCCGCCCTCAGATGGGGCTAGCGGAGTTCTACGAGCAGTACTTC.